The rows below give T cell receptor beta chains drawn from one sample of a study of human T cells and chemical hapten exposure. Via MiXCR, TCRdb re-called the RACE reads, giving one row per CDR3 protein. The table lists about 90,000 distinct CDR3 sequences, approximately 11% of them singletons, with roughly 1% in the top ten. The material was whole blood, obtained in connection with sensitization to the hapten diphenylcyclopropenone (DPC). The receptor set was obtained from a woman aged 25 to 45 with alopecia areata. Some clones in this sample may be carry-over from other donors' samples. Both conserved end residues are part of each CDR3. D genes are given only for firm matches. Not all rows give a size; the values are once, few, many and, for expanded clones, a class.

j_call cdr3_length v_call clone_size d_call cdr3_aa cdr3_nt
TRBJ2-2 15 TRBV24-1 few TRBD2 CATSDSGRDTGELFF TGTGCCACCAGTGATAGCGGGAGGGACACCGGGGAGCTGTTTTTT
TRBJ2-7 15 TRBV28 many TRBD2 CASSSIGRAPYEQYF TGTGCCAGCAGTTCCATAGGGAGGGCCCCATACGAGCAGTACTTC
TRBJ1-1 15 TRBV2 many - CASSLRQPVNTEAFF TGTGCCAGCAGTCTAAGACAGCCCGTGAACACTGAAGCTTTCTTT
TRBJ2-5 13 TRBV9 - - CASSVGPQETQYF TGTGCCAGCAGCGTAGGGCCCCAAGAGACCCAGTACTTC
TRBJ2-5 12 TRBV7-9 - - CASSPLRETQYF TGTGCCAGCAGCCCCCTTCGTGAGACCCAGTACTTC
TRBJ2-1 13 TRBV10-3 many - CAISPLGGNEQFF TGTGCCATCAGTCCCCTGGGGGGCAATGAGCAGTTCTTC
TRBJ2-2 13 TRBV30 once TRBD1 CAWRTGLTGELFF TGTGCCTGGAGGACAGGGCTCACCGGGGAGCTGTTTTTT
TRBJ2-6 13 TRBV7-8 many - CASSWTGANVLTF TGTGCCAGCAGCTGGACAGGGGCCAACGTCCTGACTTTC
TRBJ1-1 14 TRBV20-1 - - CSARASRLNTEAFF TGCAGTGCTAGAGCTTCTCGGCTGAACACTGAAGCTTTCTTT
TRBJ2-3 13 TRBV20-1 many - CSARRTSTDTQYF TGCAGTGCTAGAAGGACTAGCACAGATACGCAGTATTTT
TRBJ1-5 19 TRBV28 - TRBD1 CASSLRYRFGTGDHQPQHF TGTGCCAGCAGTTTGCGATACCGATTCGGGACAGGGGATCATCAGCCCCAGCATTTT
TRBJ2-2 15 TRBV18 many - CASSPDQGSTGELFF TGTGCCAGCTCACCAGATCAGGGAAGTACCGGGGAGCTGTTTTTT
TRBJ2-6 16 TRBV19 - TRBD1 CASIGTGVPGANVLTF TGTGCCAGTATCGGGACAGGGGTGCCTGGGGCCAACGTCCTGACTTTC
TRBJ2-1 15 TRBV5-1 many - CASSPGTGSYNEQFF TGCGCCAGCAGCCCGGGGACTGGCTCCTACAATGAGCAGTTCTTC
TRBJ2-3 14 TRBV6-6 many - CASTFGTSTDTQYF TGTGCCAGCACCTTTGGAACTAGCACAGATACGCAGTATTTT
TRBJ1-1 14 TRBV6-2/TRBV6-3 few TRBD1 CASRPTGGWTEAFF TGTGCCAGCAGACCCACAGGGGGCTGGACTGAAGCTTTCTTT
TRBJ2-1 14 TRBV20-1 many TRBD2 CSASGTRNSNEQFF TGCAGTGCTAGTGGGACTAGAAACTCCAATGAGCAGTTCTTC
TRBJ1-1 12 TRBV12-3/TRBV12-4 many - CALGTRATEAFF TGTGCCCTCGGAACCAGGGCCACTGAAGCTTTCTTT
TRBJ2-5 14 TRBV12-3/TRBV12-4 many TRBD1 CASSRQGVTKTQYF TGTGCCAGCAGCCGACAGGGAGTTACGAAGACCCAGTACTTC
TRBJ2-3 17 TRBV6-2/TRBV6-3 few TRBD2 CASSYPHGTSTTDTQYF TGTGCCAGCAGTTACCCACACGGGACTAGCACCACAGATACGCAGTATTTT